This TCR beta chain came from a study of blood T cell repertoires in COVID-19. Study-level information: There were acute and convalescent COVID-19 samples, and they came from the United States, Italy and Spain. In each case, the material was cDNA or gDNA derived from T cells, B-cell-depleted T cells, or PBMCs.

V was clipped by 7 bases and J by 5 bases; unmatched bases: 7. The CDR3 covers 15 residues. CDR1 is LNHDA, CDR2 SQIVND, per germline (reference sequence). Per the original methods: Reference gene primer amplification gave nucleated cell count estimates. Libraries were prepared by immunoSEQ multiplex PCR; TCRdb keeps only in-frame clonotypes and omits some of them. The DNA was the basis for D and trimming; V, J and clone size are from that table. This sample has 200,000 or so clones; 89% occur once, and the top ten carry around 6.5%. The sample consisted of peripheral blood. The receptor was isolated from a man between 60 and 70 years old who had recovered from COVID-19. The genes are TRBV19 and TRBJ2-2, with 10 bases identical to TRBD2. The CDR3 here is CASTLLAGSTGELFF. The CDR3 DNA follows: TGTGCCAGTACCTTACTAGCGGGAAGTACCGGGGAGCTGTTTTTT.